The rows below give T cell receptor beta chains drawn from one sample of a study of breast tumors, draining lymph nodes, adjacent tissues. TCRdb reprocessed the multiplex PCR reads with MiXCR, giving one entry per CDR3 protein. This table holds nearly 200,000 distinct CDR3 sequences, 30% to 40% found once. Material: axillary lymph node tissue. The source of these receptors is a female donor with breast cancer. Some clones in this sample may be carry-over from other donors' samples. CDR3s include the opening cysteine and the closing phenylalanine or tryptophan. Each record gives: V gene, clone size, J gene, D gene, CDR3 DNA, CDR3 protein. D genes are given only for firm matches. Clone size is shown for a subset of rows, as once, few, many or a class of expanded clone.

v_gene: TRBV7-9; abundance: many; j_gene: TRBJ1-2; d_gene: .; CDR3nt: TGTGCCAGCAGGGGTCCTGAATATGGCTACACCTTC; CDR3aa: CASRGPEYGYTF
v_gene: TRBV5-6; abundance: few; j_gene: TRBJ2-7; d_gene: .; CDR3nt: TGTGCCAGCAGCTTGGACTACGAGCGGTACTTC; CDR3aa: CASSLDYERYF
v_gene: TRBV11-2; abundance: many; j_gene: TRBJ2-7; d_gene: TRBD2; CDR3nt: TGTGCCAGCAGCATCGGGACTAGCGGGAGAAGCGAGCAGTACTTC; CDR3aa: CASSIGTSGRSEQYF
v_gene: TRBV5-4; abundance: many; j_gene: TRBJ2-1; d_gene: TRBD2; CDR3nt: TGTGCCAGCAGCTTGGGCGGGAGGGCCAGTGATGAGCAGTTCTTC; CDR3aa: CASSLGGRASDEQFF
v_gene: TRBV12-3/TRBV12-4; abundance: .; j_gene: TRBJ1-4; d_gene: .; CDR3nt: TGTGCCAGCAGCTTAGACGGGGTAGGGGCTATAATGGGGGAAAAACTGTTTTTT; CDR3aa: CASSLDGVGAIMGEKLFF
v_gene: TRBV19; abundance: many; j_gene: TRBJ1-5; d_gene: .; CDR3nt: TGTGCCAGTAGTATAGCAGGGGACGGCCAGCCCCAGCATTTT; CDR3aa: CASSIAGDGQPQHF
v_gene: TRBV6-6; abundance: many; j_gene: TRBJ2-7; d_gene: TRBD1; CDR3nt: TGTGCCAGCAGAAAGGGACAGGGGACCTACGAGCAGTACTTC; CDR3aa: CASRKGQGTYEQYF
v_gene: TRBV20-1; abundance: .; j_gene: TRBJ2-1; d_gene: TRBD2; CDR3nt: TGCAGTGCCCTGGGGGGGAGAGATGGGCAGTTCTTC; CDR3aa: CSALGGRDGQFF
v_gene: TRBV18; abundance: many; j_gene: TRBJ2-7; d_gene: .; CDR3nt: TGTGCCAGCTCACAAGCCGACGGTCTTCGCACCGGGCAGTACTTC; CDR3aa: CASSQADGLRTGQYF
v_gene: TRBV6-2/TRBV6-3; abundance: .; j_gene: TRBJ2-1; d_gene: TRBD2; CDR3nt: TGTGCCAGCAGTTACATAGCGGGAAAAGATGAGCAGTTCTTC; CDR3aa: CASSYIAGKDEQFF
v_gene: TRBV9; abundance: many; j_gene: TRBJ2-3; d_gene: .; CDR3nt: TGTGCCAGCAGCGTAGCCGTATCCACAGATACGCAGTATTTT; CDR3aa: CASSVAVSTDTQYF
v_gene: TRBV5-8; abundance: many; j_gene: TRBJ2-3; d_gene: .; CDR3nt: TGTGCCAGCAGCTTCCCGACGGGACCCACAGATACGCAGTATTTT; CDR3aa: CASSFPTGPTDTQYF
v_gene: TRBV7-8; abundance: many; j_gene: TRBJ1-2; d_gene: .; CDR3nt: TGTGCCAGCAGCTTAGCGCTCGGGGACTATGGCTACACCTTC; CDR3aa: CASSLALGDYGYTF
v_gene: TRBV5-1; abundance: many; j_gene: TRBJ1-2; d_gene: .; CDR3nt: TGCGCCAGCAGCTACGACAGGCGTAACTATGGCTACACCTTC; CDR3aa: CASSYDRRNYGYTF
v_gene: TRBV20-1; abundance: .; j_gene: TRBJ1-5; d_gene: .; CDR3nt: TGCAGTGCTAGGTCGGGAGGAGAACCGGGGAGCTGTTTT; CDR3aa: CSARSGGEPGSCF
v_gene: TRBV10-2; abundance: .; j_gene: TRBJ1-1; d_gene: .; CDR3nt: TGCGCCAGCAGTGAGAACAGTGGCACTGAAGCTTTCTTT; CDR3aa: CASSENSGTEAFF
v_gene: TRBV20-1; abundance: .; j_gene: TRBJ2-5; d_gene: .; CDR3nt: TGCAGTGCTAGACGCGGGACCCAAGAGACCCAGTACTTC; CDR3aa: CSARRGTQETQYF
v_gene: TRBV19; abundance: many; j_gene: TRBJ2-1; d_gene: TRBD1; CDR3nt: TGTGCCAGTAGGCCACCCGACAGGGGGCCGGGGGATGAGCAGTTCTTC; CDR3aa: CASRPPDRGPGDEQFF
v_gene: TRBV24-1; abundance: many; j_gene: TRBJ2-1; d_gene: TRBD2; CDR3nt: TGTGCCACCAGTGGTGGCTCTAGCGGGAGACCCAATGAGCAGTTCTTC; CDR3aa: CATSGGSSGRPNEQFF
v_gene: TRBV7-9; abundance: .; j_gene: TRBJ1-4; d_gene: TRBD1; CDR3nt: TGTGCCAGCAGCTTAGGGTACTTGGGACAGAATGAAAAACTGTTTTTT; CDR3aa: CASSLGYLGQNEKLFF
v_gene: TRBV6-5; abundance: many; j_gene: TRBJ2-7; d_gene: TRBD2; CDR3nt: TGTGCCAGCAGCCATCCCGGGGGGTGGTCCGAGCAGTACTTC; CDR3aa: CASSHPGGWSEQYF
v_gene: TRBV30; abundance: few; j_gene: TRBJ2-3; d_gene: TRBD2; CDR3nt: TGTGCCTGGAGTCCGGGACTAGCGGGAGCCATTAGCACAGATACGCAGTATTTT; CDR3aa: CAWSPGLAGAISTDTQYF
v_gene: TRBV4-1; abundance: .; j_gene: TRBJ1-3; d_gene: .; CDR3nt: TGCGCCAGCAGCCAATGGGCGGTAGGGGTTGGTGGAAACACCATATATTTT; CDR3aa: CASSQWAVGVGGNTIYF
v_gene: TRBV7-9; abundance: .; j_gene: TRBJ2-1; d_gene: .; CDR3nt: TGTGCCAGCAGCTTCCGGCAGGTGTCCGAGAATGAGCAGTTCTTC; CDR3aa: CASSFRQVSENEQFF
v_gene: TRBV6-5; abundance: few; j_gene: TRBJ1-3; d_gene: .; CDR3nt: TGTGCCAGCAGTCACTCAGAGCCGACTGCTGGAAACACCATATATTTT; CDR3aa: CASSHSEPTAGNTIYF
v_gene: TRBV5-6; abundance: few; j_gene: TRBJ1-4; d_gene: TRBD1; CDR3nt: TGTGCCAGCAGCCCACAGGGGGCGCGGGAAGAACTGTTTTTC; CDR3aa: CASSPQGAREELFF
v_gene: TRBV27; abundance: .; j_gene: TRBJ2-5; d_gene: TRBD2; CDR3nt: TGTGCCAGCAGTTTATCCCCACTAGCGGGAGGGCCATGGTCCCCTCAAGAAGAGACCCAGTACTTC; CDR3aa: CASSLSPLAGGPWSPQEETQYF
v_gene: TRBV30; abundance: .; j_gene: TRBJ1-2; d_gene: .; CDR3nt: TGTGCCTGGAGTAGACGGGGTCATGGCTACACCTTC; CDR3aa: CAWSRRGHGYTF
v_gene: TRBV20-1; abundance: .; j_gene: TRBJ1-1; d_gene: .; CDR3nt: TGCAGTGCTGCGCGACAGAACACTGAAGCTTTCTTT; CDR3aa: CSAARQNTEAFF
v_gene: TRBV13; abundance: .; j_gene: TRBJ2-6; d_gene: .; CDR3nt: TGTGCCAGCAACCGACTGGGGTTCTCTGGGGCCGACGTCCTGACTTTC; CDR3aa: CASNRLGFSGADVLTF
v_gene: TRBV6-6; abundance: many; j_gene: TRBJ2-1; d_gene: TRBD2; CDR3nt: TGTGCCAGCAGTTACGGGCGGGGGGGCAGGAATGAGCAGTTCTTC; CDR3aa: CASSYGRGGRNEQFF
v_gene: TRBV15; abundance: .; j_gene: TRBJ2-5; d_gene: TRBD2; CDR3nt: TGTGCCAGCAGCTCTCGGATGAGCGGGGGGGCCACCCCCGTAAAGACCCAGTACTTC; CDR3aa: CASSSRMSGGATPVKTQYF
v_gene: TRBV7-7; abundance: .; j_gene: TRBJ2-1; d_gene: .; CDR3nt: TGTACTAGCAGCTTAGGGGAGGATGAGCAGTTCTTC; CDR3aa: CTSSLGEDEQFF
v_gene: TRBV28; abundance: many; j_gene: TRBJ2-5; d_gene: .; CDR3nt: TGTGCCAGCAGTCCCCCCCCCCGGACACGTCAAGAGACCCAGTACTTC; CDR3aa: CASSPPPRTRQETQYF
v_gene: TRBV7-2; abundance: many; j_gene: TRBJ2-2; d_gene: .; CDR3nt: TGTGCCAGCAGCTACGGGACTCCCCCCGGGGAGCTGTTTTTT; CDR3aa: CASSYGTPPGELFF
v_gene: TRBV2; abundance: many; j_gene: TRBJ1-6; d_gene: .; CDR3nt: TGTGCCAGCAGTCTCTTCCGGGCCAAAGATAATTCACCCCTCCACTTT; CDR3aa: CASSLFRAKDNSPLHF
v_gene: TRBV6-5; abundance: .; j_gene: TRBJ2-5; d_gene: TRBD2; CDR3nt: TGTGCCAGCAGTTGGTCTAGCGGGGGGCAGGGAGAGACCCAGTACTTC; CDR3aa: CASSWSSGGQGETQYF
v_gene: TRBV7-9; abundance: .; j_gene: TRBJ2-1; d_gene: TRBD1; CDR3nt: TGCGCCAGCAGTCGGACAGGCAACCTCAATGAGCAGTTCTTC; CDR3aa: CASSRTGNLNEQFF
v_gene: TRBV2; abundance: many; j_gene: TRBJ1-2; d_gene: .; CDR3nt: TGTGCCAGCAGCCTGCAGTTCATCTATGGCTACACCTTC; CDR3aa: CASSLQFIYGYTF
v_gene: TRBV7-6; abundance: many; j_gene: TRBJ2-5; d_gene: .; CDR3nt: TGTGCCAGCAGCTCGCAACAGGGAGGCGGGGAGACCCAGTACTTC; CDR3aa: CASSSQQGGGETQYF
v_gene: TRBV2; abundance: many; j_gene: TRBJ1-6; d_gene: .; CDR3nt: TGTGCCAGCAGGGTGGGCCGGTTTAATAATTCACCCCTCCACTTT; CDR3aa: CASRVGRFNNSPLHF
v_gene: TRBV9; abundance: many; j_gene: TRBJ1-5; d_gene: .; CDR3nt: TGTGCCAGCAGCGCTAGTGGGGGTCAGCCCCAGCATTTT; CDR3aa: CASSASGGQPQHF
v_gene: TRBV6-6; abundance: .; j_gene: TRBJ2-3; d_gene: TRBD1; CDR3nt: TGTGCCAGCAGCCGGACAGGGGGCTACGCAGATACGCAGTATTTT; CDR3aa: CASSRTGGYADTQYF
v_gene: TRBV20-1; abundance: many; j_gene: TRBJ2-7; d_gene: .; CDR3nt: TGCAGTGCTAGTCCCGGGTCCGGAGGGTACGAGCAGTACTTC; CDR3aa: CSASPGSGGYEQYF
v_gene: TRBV9; abundance: few; j_gene: TRBJ2-1; d_gene: .; CDR3nt: TGTGCCAGCAGCGTAGAAGGACAGCGCAATGAGCAGTCCTTC; CDR3aa: CASSVEGQRNEQSF
v_gene: TRBV19; abundance: many; j_gene: TRBJ2-5; d_gene: TRBD2; CDR3nt: TGTGCCAGTGCCGGACTAGCTAAAGAGACCCAGTACTTC; CDR3aa: CASAGLAKETQYF
v_gene: TRBV5-6; abundance: few; j_gene: TRBJ2-7; d_gene: TRBD2; CDR3nt: TGTGCCAGCAGCTTTTACAGGACTAGCGGGATCTACGAGCAGTGCTTC; CDR3aa: CASSFYRTSGIYEQCF
v_gene: TRBV7-9; abundance: .; j_gene: TRBJ1-1; d_gene: .; CDR3nt: TGTGCCAGCAGCTTAGCGCGTCTGGGGGCAAGGATCAGGAACACTGAAGCTTTCTTT; CDR3aa: CASSLARLGARIRNTEAFF
v_gene: TRBV7-2; abundance: .; j_gene: TRBJ2-5; d_gene: TRBD2; CDR3nt: TGTGCCAGCAGTGATGGGACTAGCGGGGGACTACAAGAGACCCAGTACTTC; CDR3aa: CASSDGTSGGLQETQYF
v_gene: TRBV7-9; abundance: .; j_gene: TRBJ1-1; d_gene: .; CDR3nt: TGTGCCAGCAGCTCCACCCGGGGGGCCAACACTGAAGCTTTCTTT; CDR3aa: CASSSTRGANTEAFF
v_gene: TRBV4-1; abundance: many; j_gene: TRBJ2-3; d_gene: .; CDR3nt: TGCGCCAGCAGCCAAGATCGGGTTAGCGGAGATACGCAGTATTTT; CDR3aa: CASSQDRVSGDTQYF
v_gene: TRBV5-4; abundance: few; j_gene: TRBJ1-2; d_gene: .; CDR3nt: TGTGCCAGCACTATAGGGGAGGCTCGGTATGGCTACACCTTC; CDR3aa: CASTIGEARYGYTF
v_gene: TRBV10-3; abundance: many; j_gene: TRBJ1-6; d_gene: .; CDR3nt: TGTGCCATCAGTGAGTCAATGGATAATTCACCCCTCCACTTT; CDR3aa: CAISESMDNSPLHF
v_gene: TRBV2; abundance: many; j_gene: TRBJ2-5; d_gene: TRBD1; CDR3nt: TGTGCCAGCAGTAGGGACAGGGGCGGGGAGACCCAGTACTTC; CDR3aa: CASSRDRGGETQYF
v_gene: TRBV10-3; abundance: .; j_gene: TRBJ2-3; d_gene: TRBD2; CDR3nt: TGTGCCATCACGGGAGGGTACTCAAATACGCAGTATTTT; CDR3aa: CAITGGYSNTQYF